The subject of this entry is one T cell receptor beta chain. Measured with immunoSEQ multiplex PCR; TCRdb has only the in-frame clones, and not every one. Found here are about 48,000 clones, 86% of them singletons; the top ten hold approximately 3%. This record belongs to a study of blood T cell repertoires in COVID-19. As for the study in general: The United States, Italy and Spain provided the acute and convalescent COVID-19 samples. Nucleic acid was either cDNA or gDNA, and it came from T cells, B-cell-depleted T cells, or PBMCs.

Participants were aged about 18 to 89 years, lived in under 30 US areas, and enrolled virtually. Symptom resolution, clearance, or two negative PCRs marked donors in Cohort 3 as recovered. The CDR3 runs to 16 residues. Germline CDR1 KGHDR, CDR2 SFDVKD. J gave up 0 bases and V 1 base, and 3 bases lay outside the gene matches. The V call is TRBV24-1, the J call TRBJ2-3; 7 bases match TRBD2. Specimen: PBMCs or T cells enriched from blood (not recorded which). The sequence came from a woman aged 50 to 60 who had recovered from COVID-19. The CDR3 DNA follows: TGTGCCACCAGTGATTTTGGGAGGGGAAGCACAGATACGCAGTATTTT. Translation gives CATSDFGRGSTDTQYF.